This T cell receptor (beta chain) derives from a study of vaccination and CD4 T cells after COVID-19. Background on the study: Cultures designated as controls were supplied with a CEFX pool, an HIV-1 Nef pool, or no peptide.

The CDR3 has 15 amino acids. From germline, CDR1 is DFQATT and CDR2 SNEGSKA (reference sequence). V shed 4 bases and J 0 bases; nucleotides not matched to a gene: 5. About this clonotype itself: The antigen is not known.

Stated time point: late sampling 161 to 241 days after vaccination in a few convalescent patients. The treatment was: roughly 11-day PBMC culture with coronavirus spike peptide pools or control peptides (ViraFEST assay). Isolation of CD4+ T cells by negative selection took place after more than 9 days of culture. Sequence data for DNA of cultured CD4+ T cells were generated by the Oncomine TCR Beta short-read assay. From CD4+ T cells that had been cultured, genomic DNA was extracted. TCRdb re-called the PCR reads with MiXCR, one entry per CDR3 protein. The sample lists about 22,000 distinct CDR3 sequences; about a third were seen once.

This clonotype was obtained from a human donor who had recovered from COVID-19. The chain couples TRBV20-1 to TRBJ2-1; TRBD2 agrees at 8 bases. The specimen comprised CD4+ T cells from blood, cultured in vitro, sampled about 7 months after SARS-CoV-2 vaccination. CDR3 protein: CSATSGYNSYNEQFF. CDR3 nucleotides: TGCAGTGCTACTAGCGGGTACAACTCCTACAATGAGCAGTTCTTC.